Sequencing of this TCR beta chain was carried out in a study of T-cell reconstitution after alpha-beta-depleted transplantation in children. Whole-study findings and limits: As was reported, about two months after transplant, alpha-beta T cells came from several hundred expanded graft clones.

This clonotype was counted only a few times. What it binds is not known. This sample's TCRbeta library carried unique molecular identifier barcodes. TCRdb re-analysed the PCR reads in MiXCR, keeping a single row per CDR3 protein. Seen here are some 830,000 distinct CDR3 sequences, under 20% observed once, and the top ten hold under 6%. The CDR3 has 15 amino acids. The V and J ends lost 4 bases and 5 bases, in that order; junction bases with no gene match: 8. Germline CDR1 reads SGHDN; CDR2 reads FVKESK. The chain links TRBV14 to TRBJ2-3; TRBD1 aligns across 8 bases. This sequence was found in a male patient under 18 who had a stem cell transplant for acute lymphoblastic leukemia, so the T cells may come from the graft donor. This specimen was PBMCs, mostly from graft donor cells, taken 360 days after TCRalphabeta/CD19-depleted stem cell transplant. CDR3 nucleotide sequence: TGTGCCAGCAGCCTTGCAGGGGGCAGGGTAGATACGCAGTATTTT. Its protein is CASSLAGGRVDTQYF.